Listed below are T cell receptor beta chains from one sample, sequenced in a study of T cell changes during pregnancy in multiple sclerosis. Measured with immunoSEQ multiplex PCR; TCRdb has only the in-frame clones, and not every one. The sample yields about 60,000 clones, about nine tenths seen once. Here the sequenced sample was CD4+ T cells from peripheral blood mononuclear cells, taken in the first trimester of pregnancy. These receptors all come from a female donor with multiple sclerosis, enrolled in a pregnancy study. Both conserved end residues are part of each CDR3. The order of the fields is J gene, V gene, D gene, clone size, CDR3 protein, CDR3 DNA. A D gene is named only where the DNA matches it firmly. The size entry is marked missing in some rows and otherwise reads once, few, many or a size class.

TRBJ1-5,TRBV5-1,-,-,CASSLTDGQPQHF,TGCGCCAGCAGCTTGACAGATGGTCAGCCCCAGCATTTT
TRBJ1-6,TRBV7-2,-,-,CASSLGPYNSPLHF,TGTGCCAGCAGCTTAGGGCCTTATAATTCACCCCTCCACTTT
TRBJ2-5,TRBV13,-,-,CASSLERGLSQETQYF,TGTGCCAGCAGCTTAGAGAGGGGGTTAAGCCAAGAGACCCAGTACTTC
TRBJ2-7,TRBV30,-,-,CAWSRLWDTTYEQYF,TGTGCCTGGAGTCGTCTCTGGGACACCACCTACGAGCAGTACTTC
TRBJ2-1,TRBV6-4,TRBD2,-,CASRASGGALDEQFF,TGTGCCAGCAGGGCTAGCGGGGGGGCCTTGGATGAGCAGTTCTTC
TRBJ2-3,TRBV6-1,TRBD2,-,CASSPLSGGRDTQYF,TGTGCCAGCAGCCCCCTTTCGGGGGGGCGGGATACGCAGTATTTT
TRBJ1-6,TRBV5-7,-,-,CASSLFRYNSPLHF,TGTGCCAGCAGCTTGTTCCGGTATAATTCACCCCTCCACTTT
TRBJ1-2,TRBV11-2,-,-,CASSLGGRVGYGYTF,TGTGCCAGCAGCTTAGGCGGCAGGGTGGGATATGGCTACACCTTC
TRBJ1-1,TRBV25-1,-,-,CASSEVPNTEAFF,TGTGCCAGCAGTGAAGTTCCTAACACTGAAGCTTTCTTT
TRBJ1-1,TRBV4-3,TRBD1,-,CASSQALFQGGQTRAFF,TGCGCCAGCAGCCAAGCCTTGTTTCAGGGGGGCCAGACAAGAGCTTTCTTT
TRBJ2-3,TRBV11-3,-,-,CASSLDPVEGDTQYF,TGTGCCAGCAGCTTAGATCCCGTGGAGGGAGATACGCAGTATTTT
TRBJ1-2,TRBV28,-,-,CASSPGTVGPVGYTF,TGTGCCAGCAGTCCGGGGACTGTCGGGCCGGTTGGCTACACCTTC
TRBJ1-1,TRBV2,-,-,CASSSQGTTEAFF,TGTGCCAGCAGTTCCCAGGGTACAACTGAAGCTTTCTTT
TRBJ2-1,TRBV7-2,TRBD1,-,CASSLPRTGSSYNEQFF,TGTGCCAGCAGCCTACCGAGGACAGGGAGCTCCTACAATGAGCAGTTCTTC
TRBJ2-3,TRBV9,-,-,CASSFQGQMWPDSTDTQYF,TGTGCCAGCAGCTTCCAAGGACAGATGTGGCCAGATAGCACAGATACGCAGTATTTT
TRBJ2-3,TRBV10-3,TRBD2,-,CAISETRTGGATDTQYF,TGTGCCATCAGTGAGACCCGGACGGGAGGTGCAACAGATACGCAGTATTTT
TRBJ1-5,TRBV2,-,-,CASSEGLGNQPQHF,TGTGCCAGCAGTGAAGGTTTAGGCAATCAGCCCCAGCATTTT
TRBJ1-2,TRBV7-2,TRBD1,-,CASSLGQQGVRGYTF,TGTGCCAGCAGCTTGGGGCAACAGGGGGTACGGGGCTACACCTTC
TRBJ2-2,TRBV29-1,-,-,CSVEDIQFNTGELFF,TGCAGCGTGGAAGATATACAGTTTAACACCGGGGAGCTGTTTTTT
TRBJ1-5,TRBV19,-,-,CASSIRGRGLRGGISPQHF,TGTGCCAGTAGTATAAGAGGCAGGGGCTTAAGGGGGGGAATATCACCCCAGCATTTT
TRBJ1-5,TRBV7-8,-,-,CASSLTGVSNQPQHF,TGTGCCAGCAGCTTAACGGGGGTCAGCAATCAGCCCCAGCATTTT
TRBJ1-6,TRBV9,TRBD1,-,CASSVDGTGGFSPLHF,TGTGCCAGCAGCGTAGACGGTACAGGGGGTTTTTCACCCCTCCACTTT
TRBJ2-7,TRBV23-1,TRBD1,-,CASSHPDREAVLGSYEQYF,TGCGCCAGCAGTCATCCCGACAGGGAAGCTGTCCTAGGGTCTTACGAGCAGTACTTC
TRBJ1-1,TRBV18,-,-,CASSPDRRDTHDINTEAFF,TGTGCCAGCTCACCGGATCGTAGGGACACCCATGATATCAACACTGAAGCTTTCTTT
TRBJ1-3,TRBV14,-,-,CASRSNPSSGNTIYF,TGTGCCAGCAGGTCGAACCCCAGCTCTGGAAACACCATATATTTT
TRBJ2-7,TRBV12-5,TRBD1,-,CARLQGFGYEQYF,TGTGCTAGGTTACAGGGGTTCGGATACGAGCAGTACTTC
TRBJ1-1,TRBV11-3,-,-,CASSLVDSSEAFF,TGTGCCAGCAGCTTAGTGGACAGCAGTGAAGCTTTCTTT
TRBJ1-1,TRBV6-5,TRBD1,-,CASIPGQGQAFF,TGTGCCAGCATACCAGGACAGGGACAAGCTTTCTTT
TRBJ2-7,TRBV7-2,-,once,CASSALRGEQYF,TGTGCCAGCAGCGCCCTCCGAGGAGAGCAGTACTTC
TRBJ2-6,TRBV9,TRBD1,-,CASSGQGWVTPGANVLTF,TGTGCCAGCAGCGGACAGGGTTGGGTTACGCCAGGGGCCAACGTCCTGACTTTC
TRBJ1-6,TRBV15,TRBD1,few,CATSRATGGPNSPLHF,TGTGCCACCAGCAGAGCCACAGGGGGCCCGAATTCACCCCTCCACTTT